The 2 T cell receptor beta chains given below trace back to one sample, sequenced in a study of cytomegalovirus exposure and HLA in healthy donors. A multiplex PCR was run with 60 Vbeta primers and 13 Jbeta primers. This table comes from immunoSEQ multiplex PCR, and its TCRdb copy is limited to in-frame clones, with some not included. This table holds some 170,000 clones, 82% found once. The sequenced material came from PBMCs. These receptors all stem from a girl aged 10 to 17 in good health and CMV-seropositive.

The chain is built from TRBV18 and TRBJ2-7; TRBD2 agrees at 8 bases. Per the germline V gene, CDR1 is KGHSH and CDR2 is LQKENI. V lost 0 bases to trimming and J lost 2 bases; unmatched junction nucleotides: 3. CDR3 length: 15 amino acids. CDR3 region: CASSPPSGGPYEQYF. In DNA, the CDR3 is TGTGCCAGCTCACCACCCAGCGGGGGCCCCTACGAGCAGTACTTC.

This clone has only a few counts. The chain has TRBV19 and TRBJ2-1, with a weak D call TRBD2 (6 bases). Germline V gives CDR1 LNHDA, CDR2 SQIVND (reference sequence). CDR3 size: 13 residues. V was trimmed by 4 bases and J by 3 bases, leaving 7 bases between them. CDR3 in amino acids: CASSTSVYNEQFF. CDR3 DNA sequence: TGTGCCAGTAGTACTAGCGTCTACAATGAGCAGTTCTTC.